This T cell receptor (beta chain) was found in a study of blood T cell repertoires in COVID-19. Some clones are missing from TCRdb's copy, which holds only in-frame ones; the method was immunoSEQ multiplex PCR. The sample yields roughly 100,000 clones, under 80% seen once. The V gene's germline CDR1 is SGHKS and CDR2 YYEKEE (reference sequence). The CDR3 covers 15 residues. Trimming pared 0 bases from V and 2 bases from J, leaving 9 bases between. The TCR sequence derives from a man in his sixties or seventies with active or convalescent COVID-19. This chain connects TRBV5-5 to TRBJ1-5; D might be TRBD1 (6 bases). Input material: peripheral blood. CDR3 DNA sequence: TGTGCCAGCAGCTTGGCAGGGGCTGGCAATCAGCCCCAGCATTTT. Encoded protein: CASSLAGAGNQPQHF.